A selection of T cell receptor beta chains follows, all from one sample in a study of blood T cells in healthy people across ages. TCRdb reprocessed the 5' RACE reads with MiXCR, giving one entry per CDR3 protein. The sample has 1.8 million or so distinct CDR3 sequences, roughly two fifths seen once. The sample was blood. These receptors were taken from a human donor in good health. CDR3s leave out the opening cysteine and the closing phenylalanine or tryptophan. D genes are given only for firm matches. Expanded clones get a size class; other rows say once, few or many, or leave the size out.

>TRBD1|TRBJ1-2|many|TRBV4-1
ATRGTGDYGYT
>.|TRBJ1-4|once|TRBV7-2
ASSFDPEGVTNEKLF
>TRBD2|TRBJ2-1|.|TRBV7-3
ASRPPGLAVSNEQF
>.|TRBJ1-5|.|TRBV12-3/TRBV12-4
ASSFSNHNQPQH
>.|TRBJ2-7|few|TRBV6-5
ASRPGDIFYEQY
>.|TRBJ2-2|many|TRBV24-1
ATSSGAMDTGELF
>TRBD1|TRBJ1-2|few|TRBV29-1
SVEKGQGVKGYT
>.|TRBJ2-4|.|TRBV10-3
AISEPVDRNIQY
>.|TRBJ2-1|once|TRBV18
ASSPDVLPGNEQF
>TRBD1|TRBJ2-1|.|TRBV12-3/TRBV12-4
AITPRTGNGGHNEQF
>.|TRBJ1-5|once|TRBV28
ASVTQGQPQH
>.|TRBJ1-5|.|TRBV27
ASGMGSNQPQH
>TRBD1|TRBJ2-1|.|TRBV11-3
ASSFSDRRSYNEQF
>TRBD1|TRBJ1-6|few|TRBV7-2
ASSLVGTGSSPLH
>TRBD1|TRBJ2-7|few|TRBV7-9
ASSTITGGEQY
>TRBD1|TRBJ1-5|many|TRBV25-1
ASSATGHQPQH
>.|TRBJ1-2|.|TRBV20-1
SASDPAGSNYGYT
>.|TRBJ2-7|.|TRBV15
ATSALEGSHEQY
>.|TRBJ2-1|.|TRBV15
ATSRGPESIDNEQF
>.|TRBJ2-7|few|TRBV29-1
SVKWRGLYEQY
>TRBD1|TRBJ2-5|few|TRBV12-3/TRBV12-4
ASSLDRGGGETQY
>.|TRBJ2-7|few|TRBV29-1
SVEGSNYEQY
>.|TRBJ2-7|.|TRBV29-1
SVGQGVHEQY
>.|TRBJ2-7|many|TRBV2
ASIAGRGRSSYEQY
>.|TRBJ2-1|.|TRBV20-1
SARVGGPKEQF
>.|TRBJ1-6|few|TRBV6-1
ASMRQLNSPLH
>.|TRBJ1-2|few|TRBV7-8
ASSLPGRRGYT